These T cell receptor beta chains were read from a single sample in a study of cytomegalovirus exposure and HLA in healthy donors. Clones were read by immunoSEQ multiplex PCR, and TCRdb kept only the in-frame ones, dropping some. The repertoire holds 300,000 to 450,000 clones, with more than 80% as singletons. Sample: PBMCs. Receptors originate from a woman in her late teens or twenties in good health and CMV-seronegative. CDR3s include the opening cysteine and the closing phenylalanine or tryptophan. D genes are given only for firm matches. Only part of the rows carry a size: once, few, many, or a class if the clone is expanded.

TRBJ1-5,.,TRBV6-1,.,TGTGCCAGCAGTGACAGGGGAAGCAATCAGCCCCAGCATTTT,CASSDRGSNQPQHF
TRBJ2-6,.,TRBV27,TRBD1,TGTGCCAGCACCAGGGGGCAACCTGGGGCCAACGTCCTGACTTTC,CASTRGQPGANVLTF
TRBJ2-7,.,TRBV15,.,TGTGCCACCAGCCCCAGTCCGGCAGGCGCCTCCTACGAGCAGTACTTC,CATSPSPAGASYEQYF
TRBJ2-7,.,TRBV4-1,.,TGCGCCAGCAGCCCCCGCGGAACAGGGCTGTACGAGCAGTACTTC,CASSPRGTGLYEQYF
TRBJ2-1,.,TRBV5-1,.,TGCGCCAGCAGCTTTACAGAACCCCCCAATGAGCAGTTCTTC,CASSFTEPPNEQFF
TRBJ2-7,.,TRBV27,TRBD2,TGTGCCAGCAGTACCTACAGGGGAAGAGCGGGACTAGCGGGCCCCCGCGAGCAGTACTTC,CASSTYRGRAGLAGPREQYF
TRBJ1-5,few,TRBV27,.,TGTGCCAGCAGTTGGGGCAGAGATCAGCCCCAGCATTTT,CASSWGRDQPQHF
TRBJ2-7,.,TRBV14,.,TGTGCCAGCAGCCCCTGGGGGGACGGAATACACTACGAGCAGTACTTC,CASSPWGDGIHYEQYF
TRBJ2-2,once,TRBV7-7,.,TGTGCCAGCAGCCTAAACACCGGGGAGCTGTTTTTT,CASSLNTGELFF
TRBJ2-3,.,TRBV9,.,TGTGCCAGCAGCCCGAGAGGAGGACAGGGAGGGACTAGCACAGATACGCAGTATTTT,CASSPRGGQGGTSTDTQYF
TRBJ2-7,.,TRBV11-3,TRBD1,TGTGCCAGCAGCCCAGGACAGGGCTCCTACGAGCAGTACTTC,CASSPGQGSYEQYF
TRBJ2-7,.,TRBV19,TRBD1,TGTGCCAGTAGTATAGATCGTCTGGGGACAGGGGTGAACGAGCAGTACTTC,CASSIDRLGTGVNEQYF
TRBJ2-4,.,TRBV13,.,TGTGCCAGCAGCTCTCTCAAAAACATTCAGTACTTC,CASSSLKNIQYF
TRBJ2-7,.,TRBV9,TRBD2,TGTGCCAGCAGCGTAGGGGAGGGAGCCTACGAGCAGTACTTC,CASSVGEGAYEQYF
TRBJ2-7,few,TRBV7-9,TRBD1,TGTGCCAGCAGCTTGGGACAGGCGACCTACGAGCAGTACTTC,CASSLGQATYEQYF